This T cell receptor (beta chain) came from a study of PD-1 blockade in classical Hodgkin lymphoma. CDR3 length: 15 residues. In germline, CDR1 is SGHTA, CDR2 FQGNSA. V lost 5 bases and J lost 8; bases outside the gene matches: 11. Time point described: cycle 4 day 1 (C4D1), after 5 to 7 weeks of nivolumab. Each patient's relapse followed autologous stem cell transplantation, and brentuximab vedotin exposure varied. Broader study findings: Excluded were patients who started nivolumab under 1 year after ASCT, a group that had lower diversity.

Remarks on this clone: Antigen: not known.

The data were produced by immunoSEQ multiplex PCR, yet TCRdb's version contains in-frame clones alone and is incomplete. The repertoire consists of about 24,000 clones, with around 84% occurring once and the leading ten covering 6.2%. The material was peripheral blood mononuclear cells (PBMCs), obtained before the fourth cycle of nivolumab. The sequence was obtained from a human donor with classical Hodgkin lymphoma. This chain links TRBV7-2 with TRBJ1-4; 7 bases line up with TRBD1. CDR3 nucleotides: TGTGCCAGCAGCCCGACCGGGACCAGGGGGGAAAAACTGTTTTTT. Encoded protein: CASSPTGTRGEKLFF.